This T cell receptor (beta chain) was identified in a study of radiotherapy plus CTLA-4 blockade in lung cancer. Data came from immunoSEQ multiplex PCR; TCRdb stores just in-frame clones and leaves some out. The sample includes more than 90,000 clones, more than 65% of them seen just once. The CDR3 has 13 amino acids. Germline CDR1 and CDR2: SNHLY and FYNNEI. V shed 7 bases and J shed 2 bases, with 11 bases lying between them. CTLA-4 blockade using ipilimumab, together with focal radiation, was received by patients with chemo-refractory metastatic non-small-cell lung cancer. Material: peripheral blood, obtained from a patient treated with radiotherapy plus ipilimumab. This receptor was identified in a human donor with non-small cell lung cancer who had a partial response to radiotherapy plus ipilimumab. V and J are TRBV2 and TRBJ2-5, with a tentative D call TRBD2 (5 bases). In nucleotides, the CDR3 is TGTGCCAGCAATGGACTGAGACAAGAGACCCAGTACTTC. It yields the protein CASNGLRQETQYF.